These T cell receptor beta chains were read from a single sample in a study of OX40 agonist ivuxolimab in advanced cancers. The repertoire was sequenced with immunoSEQ multiplex PCR; TCRdb's copy has only in-frame clones and lacks some. The table records approximately 40,000 clones, roughly four fifths of them present only once. The specimen was CD4+ or CD8+ T cells sorted from blood, collected in a trial of the OX40 agonist ivuxolimab. The source is an adult with an advanced solid tumor such as melanoma, head and neck, liver or kidney cancer. CDR3s leave out the opening cysteine and the closing phenylalanine or tryptophan. The D gene is left open where the match is weak.

TRBJ2-7	.	TRBV10-2	ASQGGYEQY
TRBJ2-5	TRBD2	TRBV7-6	ASSPGLARETQY
TRBJ2-1	TRBD2	TRBV6-1	ASSELAGAYNEQF
TRBJ1-5	TRBD1	TRBV30	AWIRRQGDQPQH
TRBJ2-1	TRBD2	TRBV6-4	ASSDSPTSTNEQF
TRBJ1-3	TRBD1	TRBV2	ASSERGQAGNTIY
TRBJ2-7	.	TRBV27	ASSQIRTDYEQY
TRBJ2-1	TRBD2	TRBV30	AWDTGGGPLSTYNEQF
TRBJ2-2	TRBD1	TRBV12-5	ASGHQGADGELF
TRBJ2-1	TRBD2	TRBV5-1	ASSFGAGGQYNEQF
TRBJ2-7	.	TRBV2	ASSERGTGYEQY
TRBJ2-1	.	TRBV30	AWGGSSESSYNEQF
TRBJ1-2	TRBD1	TRBV27	ASRERGGANYGYT
TRBJ2-1	.	TRBV27	ASSLSRGDYNEQF
TRBJ1-5	TRBD1	TRBV16	ASSQGTGLQPQH
TRBJ2-7	.	TRBV9	ASSVSAGYEQY
TRBJ2-7	.	TRBV4-1	ASSQEEDSYEQY